These T cell receptor beta chains were read from a single sample in a study of Ad26.COV2.S vaccination and SARS-CoV-2 variants. The data were produced by immunoSEQ multiplex PCR, yet TCRdb's version contains in-frame clones alone and is incomplete. The data show 320,000 or so clones, roughly nine tenths seen once. The specimen comprised peripheral blood, sampled in a trial of Ad26.COV2.S vaccine versus placebo. These receptors came from a person between 18 and 65 years old who received the Ad26.COV2.S COVID-19 vaccine or a placebo. CDR3s include the opening cysteine and the closing phenylalanine or tryptophan. A D gene is named only where the DNA matches it firmly. A row's size may be missing; if present it is once, few, many or a size class.

>NA|TRBV3-1/TRBV3-2|TRBJ2-1|NA
TGTGCCAGCGGGCCCCCCAATGAGCAGTTCTTC
CASGPPNEQFF
>many|TRBV10-1|TRBJ1-2|NA
TGCGCCAGCAGTGATGGAAGGGGCAGCTATGGCTACACCTTC
CASSDGRGSYGYTF
>NA|TRBV6-5|TRBJ1-2|NA
TGTGCCAGCGGGGACGGACCTAACTATGGCTACACCTTC
CASGDGPNYGYTF
>NA|TRBV28|TRBJ2-4|NA
TGTGCCAGCTTGAAAGGAAACATTCAGTACTTC
CASLKGNIQYF
>NA|TRBV3-1/TRBV3-2|TRBJ1-2|TRBD1
TGTGCCAGCACCTCCCGGGCCAGGGGGGTCGGTGGCTACACCTTC
CASTSRARGVGGYTF
>NA|TRBV5-1|TRBJ1-2|NA
TGCGCCAGCAGCTTGATGACAGGTGGTGGCTACACCTTC
CASSLMTGGGYTF
>NA|TRBV6-2/TRBV6-3|TRBJ1-1|NA
TGTGCCAGCAGTACGGGTTTCTCAGGGGCTTTCTTT
CASSTGFSGAFF
>NA|TRBV5-1|TRBJ1-1|NA
TGCGCCAGCAGCTACGCGAACACTGAAGCTTTCTTT
CASSYANTEAFF
>NA|TRBV7-2|TRBJ2-3|TRBD1
TGTGCCAGCAGCTTAGGAGGGGGCGTCGCAGATACGCAGTATTTT
CASSLGGGVADTQYF
>NA|TRBV5-1|TRBJ2-7|NA
TGCGCCAGCAGCCAATTGACAGGAGGCTACGAGCAGTACTTC
CASSQLTGGYEQYF
>NA|TRBV19|TRBJ1-5|NA
TGTGCCAGTACCAATTTAAATCAGCCCCAGCATTTT
CASTNLNQPQHF
>NA|TRBV18|TRBJ1-4|NA
TGTGCCAGCTCACCCGGGGCGGAAACTAATGAAAAACTGTTTTTT
CASSPGAETNEKLFF
>NA|TRBV30|TRBJ1-1|NA
TGTGCCTGGACAGGGGCGCGGAGTGAAGCTTTCTTT
CAWTGARSEAFF
>once|TRBV5-1|TRBJ1-1|NA
TGCGCCAGCAGTCTAGGGGGTGGGTACACTGAAGCTTTCTTT
CASSLGGGYTEAFF
>NA|TRBV24-1|TRBJ2-1|TRBD2
TGTGCCACCAGGGAAAGCGGGGGGGCTCATGAGCAGTTCTTC
CATRESGGAHEQFF
>NA|TRBV18|TRBJ2-7|NA
TGTGCCAGCTCACCGTTGCAGGGTTATGGATTCTACGAGCAGTACTTC
CASSPLQGYGFYEQYF
>NA|TRBV12-3/TRBV12-4|TRBJ1-2|NA
TGTGCCACTCTCCGACAGAGCAACTATGGCTACACCTTC
CATLRQSNYGYTF
>NA|TRBV11-1|TRBJ1-1|TRBD1
TGTGCCAGCAGCCCAGGGACAGGGGGCACAGTCACTGAAGCTTTCTTT
CASSPGTGGTVTEAFF
>NA|TRBV5-4|TRBJ2-1|TRBD2
TGTGCCAGCAGTACCCAGCGGGAGCGGACCTACAATGAGCAGTTCTTC
CASSTQRERTYNEQFF
>NA|TRBV5-4|TRBJ1-2|NA
TGTGCCAGCAGCTTGGACGGGGTGGGGACTAACTATGGCTACACCTTC
CASSLDGVGTNYGYTF
>once|TRBV25-1|TRBJ1-3|NA
TGTGCCAGCAGTGGAACAAGAGGGGGAAACACCATATATTTT
CASSGTRGGNTIYF
>NA|TRBV2|TRBJ2-1|TRBD2
TGTGCCACGCGGGGGGAGAACAATGAGCAGTTCTTC
CATRGENNEQFF
>NA|TRBV6-5|TRBJ2-7|TRBD2
TGTGCCAGCAGTCCCGTAGCGGGGGGGCCGGACGAGCAGTACTTC
CASSPVAGGPDEQYF
>NA|TRBV19|TRBJ1-2|NA
TGTGCCAGTAGTATAGAGGACAGCGGGTATGGCTACACCTTC
CASSIEDSGYGYTF